This T cell receptor (beta chain) was sequenced for a study of cytomegalovirus exposure and HLA in healthy donors. Study observations and caveats: Three CMV-associated chains proved CMV antigen-specific in vitro. In a later analysis, 16,951 TCR beta sequences were associated with HLA alleles at 0.05 false discovery rate.

The CDR3 has 14 residues. The ends were cut back, 3 bases at V and 7 bases at J, with 10 bases in the middle. Per the germline V gene, CDR1 is LNHNV and CDR2 is YYDKDF (reference sequence). A remark on this clone: What it recognizes is unknown.

The PCR used 60 Vbeta and 13 Jbeta primers. Per the original methods: Approximately 86 million unique TCR beta chains, 9 million to 11 million shared, were counted in a later analysis. The method was immunoSEQ multiplex PCR; TCRdb's version includes in-frame clones alone and lacks a portion of them. V and J calls plus clone size are reproduced from that table; the DNA served to infer D and trimming. The sample holds about 110,000 clones, around 80% seen once. The chain employs TRBV15 and TRBJ1-6; D unresolved. The sample comprised PBMCs. This clonotype was obtained from a man aged 35-49 years in good health and CMV-seronegative. This CDR3 reads CATSSQSRNSPLHF. The CDR3 DNA sequence: TGTGCCACCAGCAGCCAATCGAGGAATTCACCCCTCCACTTT.